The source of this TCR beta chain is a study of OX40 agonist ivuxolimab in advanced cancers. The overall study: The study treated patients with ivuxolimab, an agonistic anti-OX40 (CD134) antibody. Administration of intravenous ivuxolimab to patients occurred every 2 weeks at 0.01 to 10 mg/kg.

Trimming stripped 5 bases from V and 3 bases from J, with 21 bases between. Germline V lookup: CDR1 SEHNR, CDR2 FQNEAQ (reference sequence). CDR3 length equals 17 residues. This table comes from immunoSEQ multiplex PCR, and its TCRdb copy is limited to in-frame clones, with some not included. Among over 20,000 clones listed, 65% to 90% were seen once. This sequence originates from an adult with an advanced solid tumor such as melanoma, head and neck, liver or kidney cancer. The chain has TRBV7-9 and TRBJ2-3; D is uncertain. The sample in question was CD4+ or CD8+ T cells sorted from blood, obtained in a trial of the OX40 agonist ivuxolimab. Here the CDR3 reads CASSLNSGGVYTDTQYF. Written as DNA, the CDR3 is TGTGCCAGCAGCCTAAACTCGGGTGGAGTGTATACAGATACGCAGTATTTT. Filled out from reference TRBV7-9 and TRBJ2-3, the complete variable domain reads DTGVSQNPRHKITKRGQNVTFRCDPISEHNRLYWYRQTLGQGPEFLTYFQNEAQLEKSRLLSDRFSAERPKGSFSTLEIQRTEQGDSAMYLCASSLNSGGVYTDTQYFGPGTRLTVL.